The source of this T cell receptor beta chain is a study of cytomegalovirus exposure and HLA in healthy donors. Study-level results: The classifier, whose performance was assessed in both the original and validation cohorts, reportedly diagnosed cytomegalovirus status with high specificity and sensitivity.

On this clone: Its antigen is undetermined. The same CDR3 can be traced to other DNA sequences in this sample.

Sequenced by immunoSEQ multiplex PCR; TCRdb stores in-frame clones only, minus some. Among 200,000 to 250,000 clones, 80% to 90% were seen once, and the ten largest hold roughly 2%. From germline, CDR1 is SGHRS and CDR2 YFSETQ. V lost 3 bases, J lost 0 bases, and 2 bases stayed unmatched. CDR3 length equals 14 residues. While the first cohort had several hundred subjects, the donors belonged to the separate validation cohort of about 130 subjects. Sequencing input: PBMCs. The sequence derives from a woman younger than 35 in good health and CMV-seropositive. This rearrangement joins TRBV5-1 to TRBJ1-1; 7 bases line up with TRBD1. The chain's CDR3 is CASSWDSLNTEAFF. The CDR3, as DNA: TGCGCCAGCAGCTGGGACAGCTTGAACACTGAAGCTTTCTTT.